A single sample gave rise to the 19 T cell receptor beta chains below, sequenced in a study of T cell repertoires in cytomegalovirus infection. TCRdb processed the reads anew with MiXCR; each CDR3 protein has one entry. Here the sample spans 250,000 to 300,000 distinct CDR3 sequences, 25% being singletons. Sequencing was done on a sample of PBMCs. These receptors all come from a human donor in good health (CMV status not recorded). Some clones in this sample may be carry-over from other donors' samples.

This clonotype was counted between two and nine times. The CDR3 nucleotides are TGTGCCAGTAGCCTCCATAGGGTCTTTCTCTCTGGGGCCAACGTCCTGACTTTC. Translation: CASSLHRVFLSGANVLTF. The chain links TRBV19 to TRBJ2-6; D unclear. CDR3 length: 18 residues. Germline CDR1 and CDR2: LNHDA and SQIVND (reference sequence). V gave up 6 bases and J gave up 0 bases, with 18 bases separating them.

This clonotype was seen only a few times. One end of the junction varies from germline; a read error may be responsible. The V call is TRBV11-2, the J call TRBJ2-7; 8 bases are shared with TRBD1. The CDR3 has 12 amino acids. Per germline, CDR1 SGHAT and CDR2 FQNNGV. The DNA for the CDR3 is TGTGCCAGCAGCTGGGACAGGCTCTACTTGAACTTC. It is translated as CASSWDRLYLNF.

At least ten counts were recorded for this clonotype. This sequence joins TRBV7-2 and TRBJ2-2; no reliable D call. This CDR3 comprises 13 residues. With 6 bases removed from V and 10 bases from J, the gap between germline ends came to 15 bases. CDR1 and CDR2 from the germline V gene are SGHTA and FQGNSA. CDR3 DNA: TGTGCCAGCAGGAGAGGAGCACCGGAGGAGCTGTTTTTT. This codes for CASRRGAPEELFF.

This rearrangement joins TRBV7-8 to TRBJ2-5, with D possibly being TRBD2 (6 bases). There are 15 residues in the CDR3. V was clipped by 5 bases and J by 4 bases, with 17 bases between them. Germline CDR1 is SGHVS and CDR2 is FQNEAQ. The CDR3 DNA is TGTGCCAGCAGCCTAAGACAGAGGAGGGGAGAGACCCAGTACTTC. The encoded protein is CASSLRQRRGETQYF.

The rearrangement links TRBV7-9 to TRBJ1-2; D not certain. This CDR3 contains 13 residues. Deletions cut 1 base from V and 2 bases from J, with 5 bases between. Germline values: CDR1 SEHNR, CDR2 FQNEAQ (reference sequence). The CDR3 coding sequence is TGTGCCAGCAGCTTAGGAGAAAACTATGGCTACACCTTC. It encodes CASSLGENYGYTF. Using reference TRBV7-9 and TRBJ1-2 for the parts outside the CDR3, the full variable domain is DTGVSQNPRHKITKRGQNVTFRCDPISEHNRLYWYRQTLGQGPEFLTYFQNEAQLEKSRLLSDRFSAERPKGSFSTLEIQRTEQGDSAMYLCASSLGENYGYTFGSGTRLTVV.

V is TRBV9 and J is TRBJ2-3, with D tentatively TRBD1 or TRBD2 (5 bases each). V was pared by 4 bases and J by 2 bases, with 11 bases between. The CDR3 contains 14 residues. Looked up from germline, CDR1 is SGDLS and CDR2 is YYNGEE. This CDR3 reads CASSSGRLTDTQYF. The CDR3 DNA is TGTGCCAGCAGCTCGGGACGGCTCACAGATACGCAGTATTTT.

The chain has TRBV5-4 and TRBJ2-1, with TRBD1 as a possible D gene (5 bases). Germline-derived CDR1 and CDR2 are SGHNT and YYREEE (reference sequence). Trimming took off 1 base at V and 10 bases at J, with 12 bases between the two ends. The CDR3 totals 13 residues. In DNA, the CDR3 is TGTGCCAGCAGCTTGAATGGGGCACGAGAGCAGTTCTTC. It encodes CASSLNGAREQFF.

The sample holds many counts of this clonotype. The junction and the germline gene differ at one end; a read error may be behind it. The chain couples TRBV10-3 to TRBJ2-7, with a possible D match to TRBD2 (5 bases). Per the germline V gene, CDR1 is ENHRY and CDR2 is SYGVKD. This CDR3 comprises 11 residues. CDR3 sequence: CAISEGGGMHF. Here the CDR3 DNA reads TGTGCCATCAGTGAGGGAGGTGGGATGCACTTC.

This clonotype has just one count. In DNA, the CDR3 is TGTGCCATCAGTGTCCGGGACAGGGGAGACTATGGCTACACCTTC. Amino acids: CAISVRDRGDYGYTF. This chain joins TRBV10-3 and TRBJ1-2; TRBD1 matches at 10 bases. The CDR3 extends over 15 amino acids. Germline V gene data show CDR1 as ENHRY and CDR2 as SYGVKD. The ends lost 4 bases at V and 3 bases at J; junction bases unmatched: 5.

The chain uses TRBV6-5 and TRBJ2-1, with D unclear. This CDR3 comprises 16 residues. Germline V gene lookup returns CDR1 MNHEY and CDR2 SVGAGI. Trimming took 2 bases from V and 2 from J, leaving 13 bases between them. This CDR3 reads CASSYVPDGPYNEQFF. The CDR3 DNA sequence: TGTGCCAGCAGTTACGTCCCGGACGGCCCCTACAATGAGCAGTTCTTC.

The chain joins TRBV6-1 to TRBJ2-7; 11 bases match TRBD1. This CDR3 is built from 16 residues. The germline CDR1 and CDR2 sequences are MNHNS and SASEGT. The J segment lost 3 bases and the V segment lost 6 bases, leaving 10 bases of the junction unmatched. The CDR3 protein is CASSRTTGTGGYEQYF. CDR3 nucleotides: TGTGCCAGCAGCCGCACTACCGGGACAGGGGGCTACGAGCAGTACTTC.

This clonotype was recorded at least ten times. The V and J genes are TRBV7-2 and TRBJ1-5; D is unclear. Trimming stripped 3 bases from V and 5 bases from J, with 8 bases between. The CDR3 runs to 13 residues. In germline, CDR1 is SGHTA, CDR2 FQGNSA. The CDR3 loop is CASSFSSDQPQHF. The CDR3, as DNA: TGTGCCAGCAGCTTTAGCAGCGATCAGCCCCAGCATTTT. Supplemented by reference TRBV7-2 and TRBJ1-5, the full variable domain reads GAGVSQSPSNKVTEKGKDVELRCDPISGHTALYWYRQSLGQGLEFLIYFQGNSAPDKSGLPSDRFSAERTGGSVSTLTIQRTQQEDSAVYLCASSFSSDQPQHFGDGTRLSIL.

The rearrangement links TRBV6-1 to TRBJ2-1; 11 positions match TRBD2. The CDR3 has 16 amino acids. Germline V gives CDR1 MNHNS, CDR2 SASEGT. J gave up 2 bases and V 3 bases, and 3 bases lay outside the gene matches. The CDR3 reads CASSDPSGRTYNEQFF. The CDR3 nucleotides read TGTGCCAGCAGTGACCCTAGCGGGAGGACCTACAATGAGCAGTTCTTC.

The CDR3 region has the DNA TGTGCCACACGCGGACAGGCCTACGAGCAGTACTTC. Translation gives CATRGQAYEQYF. V usage is TRBV6-1 and J usage is TRBJ2-7, with 7 bases matching TRBD1. CDR3 size: 12 residues. Germline loops: CDR1 MNHNS, CDR2 SASEGT. The V gene end was trimmed by 10 bases and the J gene end by 2 bases; junction bases not matched to a gene: 5.

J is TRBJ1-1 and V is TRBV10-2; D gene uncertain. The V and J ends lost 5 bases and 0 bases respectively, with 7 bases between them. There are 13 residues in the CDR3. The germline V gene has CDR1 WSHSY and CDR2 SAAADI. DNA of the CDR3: TGCGCCAGCAGTTGGTCGGTGAACACTGAAGCTTTCTTT. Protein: CASSWSVNTEAFF.

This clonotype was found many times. Here the CDR3 DNA reads TGTGCCAGCAGCCCCTCAGACGACTATGGCTACACCTTC. It encodes CASSPSDDYGYTF. This chain links TRBV7-2 with TRBJ1-2; D is uncertain. Germline V gene data show CDR1 as SGHTA and CDR2 as FQGNSA. The CDR3 spans 13 residues. With 5 bases removed from V and 3 bases from J, the gap between germline ends came to 10 bases.

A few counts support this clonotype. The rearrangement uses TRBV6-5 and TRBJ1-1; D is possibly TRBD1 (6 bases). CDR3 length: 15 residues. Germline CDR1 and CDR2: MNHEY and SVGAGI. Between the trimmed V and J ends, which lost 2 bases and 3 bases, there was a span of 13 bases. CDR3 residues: CASSYGTGRHTEAFF. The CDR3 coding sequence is TGTGCCAGCAGTTACGGAACAGGGAGGCACACTGAAGCTTTCTTT.

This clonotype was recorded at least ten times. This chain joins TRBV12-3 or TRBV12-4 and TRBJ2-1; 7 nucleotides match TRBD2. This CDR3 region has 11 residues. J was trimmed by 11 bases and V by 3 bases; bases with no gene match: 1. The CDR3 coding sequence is TGTGCCAGCAGTTTGGGGACTAAGCAGTTCTTC. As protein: CASSLGTKQFF.

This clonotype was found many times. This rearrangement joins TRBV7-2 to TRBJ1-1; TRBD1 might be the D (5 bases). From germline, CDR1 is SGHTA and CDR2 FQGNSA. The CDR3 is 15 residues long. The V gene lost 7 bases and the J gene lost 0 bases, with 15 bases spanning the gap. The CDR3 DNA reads TGTGCCAGCACCCTAGGCGGGGCGCTGAACACTGAAGCTTTCTTT. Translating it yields CASTLGGALNTEAFF.